These 21 T cell receptor beta chains came from one sample sequenced in a study of blood T cell repertoires in COVID-19. The method was immunoSEQ multiplex PCR; TCRdb's version includes in-frame clones alone and lacks a portion of them. Here the sample spans about 280,000 clones, around nine tenths being singletons. Sequenced: peripheral blood. The receptors were gathered from a man in his forties with active or convalescent COVID-19.

This clone appeared a single time. This chain uses TRBV5-1 with TRBJ2-3; TRBD1 agrees at 8 bases. Per the germline V gene, CDR1 is SGHRS and CDR2 is YFSETQ. The trim removed 0 bases at V and 4 bases at J, leaving 4 bases unmatched. This CDR3 is 15 amino acids long. CDR3 coding DNA: TGCGCCAGCAGCTTGGGGCAGGGGGCTGCAGATACGCAGTATTTT. Amino acid sequence: CASSLGQGAADTQYF.

The gene calls are TRBV29-1 and TRBJ2-7, with 9 bases matching TRBD2. Germline CDR1 is SQVTM and CDR2 is ANQGSEA. This CDR3 spans 15 amino acids. With 0 bases clipped from V and 3 bases from J, the junction kept 6 bases outside the gene matches. The CDR3, as DNA: TGCAGCGTTGAAGAAGGAACTAGCGGGCTCTACGAGCAGTACTTC. Residues: CSVEEGTSGLYEQYF.

V gene TRBV7-3 combines with J gene TRBJ2-1; D is possibly TRBD2 (6 bases). The CDR3 runs to 16 residues. From germline, CDR1 is SGHTA and CDR2 FQGTGA. V lost 5 bases and J lost 5, with 19 bases in between. The CDR3 nucleotides are TGTGCCAGCAGCCCCTCGGACGGGAGTGGTAACAATGAGCAGTTCTTC. Its translation is CASSPSDGSGNNEQFF.

The rearrangement uses TRBV7-3 and TRBJ2-3; no clear D. Germline CDR1 reads SGHTA; CDR2 reads FQGTGA. This CDR3 has 13 residues. V gave up 0 bases and J gave up 6 bases, with 7 bases separating them. This chain's CDR3 is CASSLTNEDTQYF. CDR3 DNA: TGTGCCAGCAGCTTAACGAACGAGGATACGCAGTATTTT.

This chain links TRBV14 with TRBJ1-2; D is uncertain. The ends were cut back, 1 base at V and 0 bases at J, with 6 bases in the middle. From germline, CDR1 is SGHDN and CDR2 FVKESK. This CDR3 region has 14 residues. The CDR3 is CASSQAGANYGYTF. The CDR3 DNA reads TGTGCCAGCAGCCAAGCCGGGGCTAACTATGGCTACACCTTC. Full variable domain (missing parts from reference TRBV14 and TRBJ1-2): EAGVTQFPSHSVIEKGQTVTLRCDPISGHDNLYWYRRVMGKEIKFLLHFVKESKQDESGMPNNRFLAERTGGTYSTLKVQPAELEDSGVYFCASSQAGANYGYTFGSGTRLTVV.

The chain uses TRBV9 and TRBJ2-1, with TRBD1 identical over 9 bases. With 2 bases clipped from V and 10 bases from J, the junction kept 10 bases outside the gene matches. Looked up from germline, CDR1 is SGDLS and CDR2 is YYNGEE. This CDR3 comprises 15 residues. As DNA, the CDR3 is TGTGCCAGCAGCGTGGGGGGGACAGGGCTCGAAGAGCAGTTCTTC. Translating gives CASSVGGTGLEEQFF.

This chain joins TRBV6-2 or TRBV6-3 and TRBJ1-5; 8 bases align to TRBD1. The CDR3 loop spans 15 amino acids. The junction had 2 bases not matched to a gene; V was cut back by 4 bases and J by 0 bases. Looked up from germline, CDR1 is MNHEY and CDR2 is SVGEGT. DNA of the CDR3: TGTGCCAGCAGTTTAGACAGGGGTAGCAATCAGCCCCAGCATTTT. Amino acid sequence: CASSLDRGSNQPQHF.

As regards this clone: Other DNA sequences in the sample encode the same CDR3. This chain connects TRBV6-5 to TRBJ1-1; D is ambiguous. Germline CDR1 is MNHEY and CDR2 is SVGAGI. The germline V and J ends were trimmed by 5 bases and 3 bases, with 7 bases remaining between them. This CDR3 is 12 amino acids long. CDR3 nucleotide sequence: TGTGCCAGCAGTCCGGGGTACACTGAAGCTTTCTTT. Amino acids: CASSPGYTEAFF.

J is TRBJ2-7 and V is TRBV19, with 13 positions matching TRBD2. From germline, CDR1 is LNHDA and CDR2 SQIVND (reference sequence). The V and J ends lost 9 bases and 2 bases, in that order; junction bases with no gene match: 4. CDR3 length: 14 amino acids. Here the CDR3 DNA reads TGTGCCAGCGGGACTAGCGGGACCCCCTACGAGCAGTACTTC. Its protein product is CASGTSGTPYEQYF.

The CDR3 region is CASHDGLANTGELFF. CDR3 nucleotides: TGCGCCAGCCACGACGGACTCGCGAACACCGGGGAGCTGTTTTTT. V is TRBV4-1 and J is TRBJ2-2, with D tentatively TRBD2 (5 bases). Germline-derived CDR1 and CDR2 are MGHRA and YSYEKL. The CDR3 length is 15 residues. Between the trimmed V and J ends, which lost 8 bases and 0 bases, there was a span of 13 bases.

This chain connects TRBV5-1 to TRBJ1-2; weak D call: TRBD1 (6 bases). The CDR3 is 11 amino acids. Trimming pared 4 bases from V and 12 bases from J, leaving 13 bases between. CDR1 SGHRS and CDR2 YFSETQ come from the germline V gene. CDR3 in amino acids: CASSLGQQHTF. CDR3 sequence (DNA): TGCGCCAGCAGCCTCGGACAGCAACACACCTTC.

This clone appeared a single time. The chain uses TRBV3-1 (or the pseudogene TRBV3-2) and TRBJ2-7; D is ambiguous. Looked up from germline, CDR1 is LGHDT and CDR2 is YNNKEL (reference sequence). The CDR3 length is 11 residues. V was cut by 4 bases and J by 6 bases, with 7 bases left in between. CDR3 sequence: CASSRLREQYF. CDR3 nucleotides: TGTGCCAGCAGCCGGTTGCGCGAGCAGTACTTC.

The genes are TRBV6-6 and TRBJ1-1; D gene uncertain. Germline lookup yields CDR1 MNHNY and CDR2 SVGAGI (reference sequence). Trimming pared 2 bases from V and 3 bases from J, leaving 10 bases between. The CDR3 totals 14 residues. CDR3 region: CASSYPQSHTEAFF. The CDR3 DNA sequence: TGTGCCAGCAGTTACCCACAGTCGCACACTGAAGCTTTCTTT.

The V call is TRBV28, the J call TRBJ1-2; D possibly corresponds to TRBD1 (6 bases). Trimming took 3 bases from V and 5 from J, leaving 16 bases between them. CDR1 MDHEN and CDR2 SYDVKM come from the germline V gene. The CDR3 has 15 amino acids. CDR3 region: CASSLVTGPGYGYTF. The CDR3 DNA follows: TGTGCCAGCAGTTTGGTGACAGGCCCAGGTTATGGCTACACCTTC.

The chain uses TRBV10-3 and TRBJ2-7, with D tentatively TRBD2 (5 bases). From germline, CDR1 is ENHRY and CDR2 SYGVKD. CDR3 length: 14 residues. The V end lost 4 bases, the J end lost 4 bases, and 14 bases lay between the germline ends. CDR3 region: CAISAPRGGYEQYF. In nucleotides, the CDR3 is TGTGCCATCAGTGCACCGAGAGGAGGTTACGAGCAGTACTTC.

The CDR3 loop reads CASSYSTGPSGNTIYF. DNA of the CDR3: TGTGCCAGCAGTTACTCGACGGGTCCGTCCGGAAACACCATATATTTT. The V and J genes are TRBV6-5 and TRBJ1-3; D remains unclear. Germline CDR1 is MNHEY and CDR2 is SVGAGI. V lost 0 bases, J lost 4 bases, and 13 bases lay in between. The CDR3 is 16 amino acids.

This clone was found a few times. The chain employs TRBV3-1 (or the pseudogene TRBV3-2) and TRBJ1-4, with TRBD1 as a possible D gene (6 bases). The CDR3 totals 15 residues. From germline, CDR1 is LGHDT and CDR2 YNNKEL (reference sequence). V was shortened by 4 bases and J by 7 bases, with 16 bases between the two germline ends. CDR3 DNA sequence: TGTGCCAGCAGCCCTCATCAGGGGTCTCCTGAAAAACTGTTTTTT. Protein sequence: CASSPHQGSPEKLFF.

The chain joins TRBV5-6 to TRBJ1-2; the D gene is possibly TRBD1 (6 bases). This CDR3 comprises 14 residues. Germline assignment: CDR1 SGHDT and CDR2 YYEEEE. V was trimmed by 3 bases and J by 8 bases, leaving 17 bases between them. The CDR3: CASSSAAGVVGYTF. DNA for the CDR3: TGTGCCAGCAGCTCCGCAGCAGGGGTGGTGGGCTACACCTTC.

This clone has just a few counts. The CDR3 spells CASSYSSGETYEQYF. Here the CDR3 DNA reads TGTGCCAGCAGTTACTCGAGCGGGGAAACCTACGAGCAGTACTTC. The J gene is TRBJ2-7, the V gene TRBV6-5; 7 bases fit TRBD2. Germline CDR1 is MNHEY and CDR2 is SVGAGI. J was trimmed by 2 bases and V by 0 bases; bases with no gene match: 4. The CDR3 covers 15 residues.

This chain connects TRBV5-4 to TRBJ2-3, with 11 bases that match TRBD2. The CDR3 length is 15 residues. Germline trimming cut 2 bases from V and 6 bases from J; bases unmatched to any gene: 5. The V gene's germline CDR1 is SGHNT and CDR2 YYREEE (reference sequence). The CDR3 DNA sequence: TGTGCCAGCAGCTTAGGACTAGCGGGCGACGATACGCAGTATTTT. This gives the protein CASSLGLAGDDTQYF.

In nucleotides, the CDR3 is TGTGCCACCAGCAGAGACCGGGGTGGGTACACTGAAGCTTTCTTT. It yields the protein CATSRDRGGYTEAFF. The chain employs TRBV15 and TRBJ1-1; D ambiguous. Trimming removed 0 bases at V and 3 bases at J, with 11 bases between. Germline V gene sequence: CDR1 LNHNV, CDR2 YYDKDF (reference sequence). This CDR3 region has 15 residues.